The T cell receptor (beta chain) under discussion was sequenced for a study of CD8+CD57+ T cells in acquired aplastic anemia. Study overall: Sorted CD4+ and CD8+ cells yielded DNA averaging about 2.9 ug.

Comment on this clonotype: What it recognizes is unknown. The germline gene is not matched at one end of the junction; a read error may be the cause.

Germline V lookup: CDR1 ENHRY, CDR2 SYGVKD. The CDR3 contains 14 residues. Template material for TCR beta VDJ and CDR3 profiling consisted of genomic DNA. TCRdb recomputed calls from the reads with MiXCR, one row per CDR3 protein. The profile shows around 190,000 distinct CDR3 sequences, around 50% of them singletons. CD8+CD57+ cell expansion, shown by flow cytometry, had occurred in the patients selected for sequencing. Patients had undergone no therapy by the time their blood was sampled. General observations from the study: Patients were compared with controls for CD8+ Simpson's diversity, and no significant difference emerged.

This sequence originates from a human donor with aplastic anemia. The chain employs TRBV10-3 and TRBJ2-5; D is ambiguous. Sequenced: sorted CD4+, CD8+, or CD8+CD57+ T cells (not recorded which) from PBMCs. This chain's CDR3 is CASSDEVKTETQYF. CDR3 DNA: TGTGCCAGCAGTGACGAGGTTAAGACGGAGACCCAGTACTTC.